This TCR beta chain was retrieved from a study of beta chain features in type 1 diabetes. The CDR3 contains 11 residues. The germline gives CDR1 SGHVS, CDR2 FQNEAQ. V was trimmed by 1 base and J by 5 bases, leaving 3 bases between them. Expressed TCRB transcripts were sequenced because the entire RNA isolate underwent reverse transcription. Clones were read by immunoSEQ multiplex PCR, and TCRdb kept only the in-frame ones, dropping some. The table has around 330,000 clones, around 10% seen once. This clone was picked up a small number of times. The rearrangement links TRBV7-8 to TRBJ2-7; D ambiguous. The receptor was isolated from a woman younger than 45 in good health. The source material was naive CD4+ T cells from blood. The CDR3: CASSLEHEQYF. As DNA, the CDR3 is TGTGCCAGCAGCTTAGAGCACGAGCAGTACTTC.